Following are 11 T cell receptor beta chains from one sample sequenced in a study of monozygotic twins with inflammatory bowel disease. Using the 5' RACE reads, TCRdb records one entry per CDR3 protein without DNA. The sample table includes approximately 400,000 distinct CDR3 sequences. The sequenced material came from blood. Receptors were obtained from a human donor with ulcerative colitis or Crohn's disease, or a healthy co-twin of an affected twin (not recorded which).

The rearrangement links TRBV7-2 to TRBJ1-1; the TCRdb D gene call, TRBD1, has no DNA to confirm it. The V gene's germline CDR1 is SGHTA and CDR2 FQGNSA. CDR3 length: 13 residues. The CDR3 loop is CASSLGKTGVAFF.

The gene calls are TRBV6-1 and TRBJ1-2; TCRdb gives TRBD1 as the D gene, but with no DNA this cannot be confirmed. The germline CDR1 and CDR2 sequences are MNHNS and SASEGT. This CDR3 is 14 amino acids long. CDR3: CASSPSGQGPGYTF.

The chain links TRBV6-2 or TRBV6-3 to TRBJ2-5; absent DNA, TCRdb's TRBD1 call cannot be checked. The CDR3 spans 13 residues. In germline, CDR1 is MNHEY, CDR2 SVGEGT. CDR3 in amino acids: CASSQQGRETQYF.

The chain combines TRBV20-1 with TRBJ2-7; TCRdb designates TRBD1, a call that cannot be tested without DNA. The germline V gene has CDR1 DFQATT and CDR2 SNEGSKA (reference sequence). The CDR3 has 15 residues. This CDR3 is CSARVGAGMNYEQYF.

V and J are TRBV7-9 and TRBJ2-6; there is no DNA to check the TCRdb D call of TRBD2. CDR1 and CDR2 (germline): SEHNR, FQNEAQ (reference sequence). The CDR3 consists of 15 residues. This CDR3 is CASSPAGGGANVLTF.

The chain couples TRBV29-1 to TRBJ2-1. Per the germline V gene, CDR1 is SQVTM and CDR2 is ANQGSEA. This CDR3 contains 16 residues. CDR3 region: CSVGGSGRSSYNEQFF.

This rearrangement joins TRBV18 to TRBJ2-3; TCRdb gives TRBD1 as the D gene, but with no DNA this cannot be confirmed. Germline assignment: CDR1 KGHSH and CDR2 LQKENI. The CDR3 is 14 amino acids. CDR3 in amino acids: CASIGGGRVDTQYF.

The chain joins TRBV10-3 to TRBJ2-5. Per the germline V gene, CDR1 is ENHRY and CDR2 is SYGVKD. The CDR3 spans 13 residues. CDR3 sequence: CAIGDGVPETQYF.

The chain couples TRBV6-5 to TRBJ1-5; TCRdb lists TRBD1, though no DNA is available to test this call. Germline lookup yields CDR1 MNHEY and CDR2 SVGAGI. The CDR3 has 15 residues. CDR3 sequence reads: CASSSDRRGDQPQHF.

The chain uses TRBV5-1 and TRBJ2-1; absent DNA, TCRdb's TRBD2 call cannot be checked. Germline assignment: CDR1 SGHRS and CDR2 YFSETQ. This CDR3 is 17 amino acids long. The CDR3 protein is CASSFTSGRIEYNEQFF. Using reference TRBV5-1 and TRBJ2-1 for the parts outside the CDR3, the full variable domain is KAGVTQTPRYLIKTRGQQVTLSCSPISGHRSVSWYQQTPGQGLQFLFEYFSETQRNKGNFPGRFSGRQFSNSRSEMNVSTLELGDSALYLCASSFTSGRIEYNEQFFGPGTRLTVL.

The gene calls are TRBV15 and TRBJ2-5; TCRdb's D gene call, TRBD1, goes unchecked for lack of DNA. CDR1 is LNHNV and CDR2 is YYDKDF in the germline V gene (reference sequence). This CDR3 contains 15 residues. CDR3 loop: CATSRDQTGKETQYF. Full variable domain (remainder filled in from reference TRBV15 and TRBJ2-5): DAMVIQNPRYQVTQFGKPVTLSCSQTLNHNVMYWYQQKSSQAPKLLFHYYDKDFNNEADTPDNFQSRRPNTSFCFLDIRSPGLGDTAMYLCATSRDQTGKETQYFGPGTRLLVL.